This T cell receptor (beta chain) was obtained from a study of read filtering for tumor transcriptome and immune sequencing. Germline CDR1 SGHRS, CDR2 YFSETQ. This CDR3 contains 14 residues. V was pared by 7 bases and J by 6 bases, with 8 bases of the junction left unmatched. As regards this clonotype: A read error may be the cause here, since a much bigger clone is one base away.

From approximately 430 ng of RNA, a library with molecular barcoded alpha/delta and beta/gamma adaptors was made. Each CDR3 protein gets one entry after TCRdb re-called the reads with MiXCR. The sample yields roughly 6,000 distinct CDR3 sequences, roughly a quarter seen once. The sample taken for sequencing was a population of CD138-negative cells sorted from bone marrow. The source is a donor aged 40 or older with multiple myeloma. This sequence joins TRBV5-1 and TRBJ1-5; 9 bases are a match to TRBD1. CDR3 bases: TGCGCCAGCGGCGAGGGACAGGGCGGTCAGCCCCAGCATTTT. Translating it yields CASGEGQGGQPQHF.